This is a list of T cell receptor beta chains from one sample in a study of OX40 agonist ivuxolimab in advanced cancers. The protocol was immunoSEQ multiplex PCR, while the TCRdb copy is restricted to in-frame clones and leaves out a portion. The sample has tens of thousands of clones; 90% to 95% are singletons. The input for sequencing was CD4+ or CD8+ T cells sorted from blood, taken in a trial of the OX40 agonist ivuxolimab. These receptors were taken from an adult with an advanced solid tumor such as melanoma, head and neck, liver or kidney cancer. The CDR3 runs from the conserved cysteine through the conserved F or W. The D gene is left open where the match is weak. A clone size is listed for some rows: how often the clone was seen (once, few, many), or a class if it is expanded.

V gene: TRBV11-3
J gene: TRBJ2-7
D gene: NA
clone size: NA
CDR3 DNA: TGTGCCAGCAGCTTCGGTAACTCCTACGAGCAGTACTTC
CDR3 protein: CASSFGNSYEQYF

V gene: TRBV20-1
J gene: TRBJ1-2
D gene: NA
clone size: NA
CDR3 DNA: TGCAGTGCCCCCGGAGGCTACACCTTC
CDR3 protein: CSAPGGYTF

V gene: TRBV9
J gene: TRBJ2-1
D gene: NA
clone size: once
CDR3 DNA: TGTGCCAGCAGCGTAGAGGAGGGGGGAAGGTGGGTGGACAATGAGCAGTTCTTC
CDR3 protein: CASSVEEGGRWVDNEQFF

V gene: TRBV27
J gene: TRBJ2-7
D gene: TRBD1
clone size: NA
CDR3 DNA: TGTGCCAGCAGTAAAGGACAGGGTCTTGGCGAGCAGTACTTC
CDR3 protein: CASSKGQGLGEQYF

V gene: TRBV10-2
J gene: TRBJ2-1
D gene: TRBD2
clone size: NA
CDR3 DNA: TGCGCCAGCAGTCTCACTAGCGGAGGCTCGGGGAGGCAGTTCTTC
CDR3 protein: CASSLTSGGSGRQFF

V gene: TRBV11-2
J gene: TRBJ2-3
D gene: NA
clone size: once
CDR3 DNA: TGTGCCAGCAGCCGTGGAAAGGCGGTTGGCCCAGATACGCAGTATTTT
CDR3 protein: CASSRGKAVGPDTQYF

V gene: TRBV11-2
J gene: TRBJ2-3
D gene: NA
clone size: once
CDR3 DNA: TGTGCCAGCAGCCAGGAGTTCCAGTCCACAGATACGCAGTATTTT
CDR3 protein: CASSQEFQSTDTQYF

V gene: TRBV15
J gene: TRBJ2-7
D gene: TRBD2
clone size: NA
CDR3 DNA: TGTGCCACCAGCATAGCGGGAGGACAGGATTACGAGCAGTACTTC
CDR3 protein: CATSIAGGQDYEQYF

V gene: TRBV28
J gene: TRBJ2-3
D gene: TRBD2
clone size: NA
CDR3 DNA: TGTGCCAGCAGTCAACTAGCGGGAAGACCCACGCAGTATTTT
CDR3 protein: CASSQLAGRPTQYF

V gene: TRBV12-5
J gene: TRBJ2-5
D gene: NA
clone size: NA
CDR3 DNA: TGTGCTAGTGGTTTGATCCCCAGGGGAGAGACCCAGTACTTC
CDR3 protein: CASGLIPRGETQYF

V gene: TRBV27
J gene: TRBJ2-7
D gene: NA
clone size: once
CDR3 DNA: TGTGCCAGCGGCCCTGGTTTATGGGGGATCAACGAGCAGTACTTC
CDR3 protein: CASGPGLWGINEQYF

V gene: TRBV28
J gene: TRBJ2-2
D gene: NA
clone size: NA
CDR3 DNA: TGTGCCAGCAGCTACATTGCCGGGGAGCTGTTTTTT
CDR3 protein: CASSYIAGELFF

V gene: TRBV2
J gene: TRBJ2-3
D gene: NA
clone size: NA
CDR3 DNA: TGTGCCAGCAGTGATACGAGCACAGATACGCAGTATTTT
CDR3 protein: CASSDTSTDTQYF

V gene: TRBV29-1
J gene: TRBJ1-2
D gene: NA
clone size: NA
CDR3 DNA: TGCAGCGTTGAAGATTCTGGCTACACCTTC
CDR3 protein: CSVEDSGYTF

V gene: TRBV28
J gene: TRBJ2-7
D gene: TRBD2
clone size: NA
CDR3 DNA: TGTGCCAGCAGTTTTGAGGCGGGAGGGCCCTACGAGCAGTACTTC
CDR3 protein: CASSFEAGGPYEQYF

V gene: TRBV27
J gene: TRBJ2-7
D gene: NA
clone size: NA
CDR3 DNA: TGTGCCAGCAGTTTAAAGGGGGGGGGTTCCTACGAGCAGTACTTC
CDR3 protein: CASSLKGGGSYEQYF

V gene: TRBV4-1
J gene: TRBJ2-7
D gene: NA
clone size: NA
CDR3 DNA: TGCGCCAGCAGCCAAGATGACAGTCCCTACGAGCAGTACTTC
CDR3 protein: CASSQDDSPYEQYF

V gene: TRBV15
J gene: TRBJ2-4
D gene: NA
clone size: once
CDR3 DNA: TGTGCCACCAGCGGGTACAGGGCTGGGGGCAAAAACATTCAGTACTTC
CDR3 protein: CATSGYRAGGKNIQYF

V gene: TRBV6-1
J gene: TRBJ2-7
D gene: TRBD2
clone size: NA
CDR3 DNA: TGTGCCAGCAAGACTAGCGGGACTTACGAGCAGTACTTC
CDR3 protein: CASKTSGTYEQYF

V gene: TRBV7-8
J gene: TRBJ1-5
D gene: NA
clone size: few
CDR3 DNA: TGTGCCAGCAGCTTAGATGGAGGGGACAATCAGCCCCAGCATTTT
CDR3 protein: CASSLDGGDNQPQHF

V gene: TRBV7-8
J gene: TRBJ2-1
D gene: NA
clone size: once
CDR3 DNA: TGTGCCAGCAGCCCCTCGGCTCACGAATTGAGGAATGAGCAGTTCTTC
CDR3 protein: CASSPSAHELRNEQFF

V gene: TRBV11-2
J gene: TRBJ2-2
D gene: NA
clone size: NA
CDR3 DNA: TGTGCCAGCAGCTTTTCCACCGGGGAGCTGTTTTTT
CDR3 protein: CASSFSTGELFF

V gene: TRBV5-4
J gene: TRBJ2-1
D gene: NA
clone size: NA
CDR3 DNA: TGTGCCAGCAGCCTGGGGGCGGGGAATGAGCAGTTCTTC
CDR3 protein: CASSLGAGNEQFF

V gene: TRBV19
J gene: TRBJ1-1
D gene: NA
clone size: NA
CDR3 DNA: TGTGCCAGTAGTATAGATCTTTCTGGACAGAACACTGAAGCTTTCTTT
CDR3 protein: CASSIDLSGQNTEAFF

V gene: TRBV7-8
J gene: TRBJ2-4
D gene: NA
clone size: NA
CDR3 DNA: TGTGCCAGCAGCTTAGAGGCAGGGTTCCATCTGAACATTCAGTACTTC
CDR3 protein: CASSLEAGFHLNIQYF

V gene: TRBV7-9
J gene: TRBJ2-1
D gene: TRBD2
clone size: NA
CDR3 DNA: TGTGCCACCATGAGCGGGAGCGACAATGAGCAGTTCTTC
CDR3 protein: CATMSGSDNEQFF

V gene: TRBV19
J gene: TRBJ2-1
D gene: NA
clone size: NA
CDR3 DNA: TGTGCCAGTACCCTGACTAGGAGGGCTTCCTACAATGAGCAGTTCTTC
CDR3 protein: CASTLTRRASYNEQFF

V gene: TRBV30
J gene: TRBJ1-1
D gene: NA
clone size: NA
CDR3 DNA: TGTGCCTGGAGTGCGGGACTGAACACTGAAGCTTTCTTT
CDR3 protein: CAWSAGLNTEAFF

V gene: TRBV7-7
J gene: TRBJ1-4
D gene: TRBD1
clone size: NA
CDR3 DNA: TGTGCTAGCAGCTCCGGAACCGGGACAGCAACTAATGAAAAACTGTTTTTT
CDR3 protein: CASSSGTGTATNEKLFF

V gene: TRBV28
J gene: TRBJ2-1
D gene: NA
clone size: NA
CDR3 DNA: TGTGCCAGCAGCGCCTCGACCACCGTATATGAGAATGAGCAGTTCTTC
CDR3 protein: CASSASTTVYENEQFF

V gene: TRBV7-9
J gene: TRBJ1-2
D gene: TRBD1
clone size: NA
CDR3 DNA: TGTGCCAGCAGCTCCCGGGACAGGGGTCCTCGTTCCTATGGCTACACCTTC
CDR3 protein: CASSSRDRGPRSYGYTF

V gene: TRBV4-2
J gene: TRBJ1-1
D gene: NA
clone size: NA
CDR3 DNA: TGTGCCAGCAGCCAAGCCGGGTACACTGAAGCTTTCTTT
CDR3 protein: CASSQAGYTEAFF

V gene: TRBV28
J gene: TRBJ1-5
D gene: NA
clone size: NA
CDR3 DNA: TGTGCCAGCAGTTTGGGTAAAGGCTATAGCAATCAGCCCCGGCATTTT
CDR3 protein: CASSLGKGYSNQPRHF

V gene: TRBV28
J gene: TRBJ1-1
D gene: NA
clone size: NA
CDR3 DNA: TGTGCCAGCAGTCAAAGGGTGGACACTGAAGCTTTCTTT
CDR3 protein: CASSQRVDTEAFF

V gene: TRBV28
J gene: TRBJ1-4
D gene: TRBD1
clone size: once
CDR3 DNA: TGTGCCAGCAGTACAGGGGAGACCATAGCAACTAATGAAAAACTGTTTTTT
CDR3 protein: CASSTGETIATNEKLFF

V gene: TRBV4-2
J gene: TRBJ1-4
D gene: NA
clone size: NA
CDR3 DNA: TGTGCCAGCAGCCAAGATTTGGGGTTAGCTGAAAAACTGTTTTTT
CDR3 protein: CASSQDLGLAEKLFF